The next 24 T cell receptor beta chains were all read from a single sample in a study of type 1 regulatory T cells. TCRdb ran MiXCR on the reads and lists one entry per CDR3 protein. The sample has approximately 23,000 distinct CDR3 sequences; around 77% are singletons. Their antigens are not known. The specimen sequenced was cultured T cells, either the whole culture or a sorted T cell fraction (not recorded which). Subset meaning: Tr1-enriched cell product generated in vitro against host alloantigens. These receptors originate from a human donor in good health.

The chain employs TRBV7-2 and TRBJ1-5; 7 bases line up with TRBD1. This CDR3 spans 17 amino acids. The trim removed 2 bases at V and 1 base at J, leaving 8 bases unmatched. The germline gives CDR1 SGHTA, CDR2 FQGNSA. The CDR3 sequence: CASSLYYRGTSNQPQHF. CDR3 nucleotides: TGTGCCAGCAGCTTATATTACAGGGGAACAAGCAATCAGCCCCAGCATTTT.

The chain is built from TRBV18 and TRBJ1-5; D gene unclear. The CDR3 length is 13 residues. V shed 5 bases and J shed 5 bases, with 10 bases lying between them. Germline CDR1 KGHSH, CDR2 LQKENI. In DNA, the CDR3 is TGTGCCAGCTCAACAATTCGGGATCAGCCCCAGCATTTT. Translated: CASSTIRDQPQHF.

This clonotype has more than one count but fewer than ten. V is TRBV7-2 and J is TRBJ2-2; 13 positions agree with TRBD2. V gave up 5 bases and J gave up 3 bases; unmatched junction bases: 6. Germline CDR1 and CDR2: SGHTA and FQGNSA. The CDR3 extends over 17 amino acids. The CDR3 DNA follows: TGTGCCAGCAGCCTACTAGCGGGGGGGCGGCACACCGGGGAGCTGTTTTTT. It yields the protein CASSLLAGGRHTGELFF.

The chain carries TRBV7-8 and TRBJ1-5; unclear D gene. V lost 1 base to trimming and J lost 7 bases, with 8 bases between them. Germline-derived CDR1 and CDR2 are SGHVS and FQNEAQ. The CDR3 runs 13 residues. CDR3 nucleotides: TGTGCCAGCAGCTTAGATCTGGGCCAGCCCCAGCATTTT. Protein: CASSLDLGQPQHF.

This clonotype was seen a few times. This chain links TRBV10-3 with TRBJ2-1; D is ambiguous. Germline lookup yields CDR1 ENHRY and CDR2 SYGVKD. The CDR3 has 13 residues. Trimming removed 4 bases from V and 1 base from J, with 5 bases in between. Here the CDR3 reads CAISVLSYNEQFF. For the CDR3, the DNA is TGTGCCATCAGTGTTCTGTCCTACAATGAGCAGTTCTTC.

The genes are TRBV11-2 and TRBJ2-7, with 8 bases aligning to TRBD2. The CDR3 runs 18 residues. V shed 4 bases, J shed 1 base, and the junction held 15 bases outside the gene matches. Germline V gene sequence: CDR1 SGHAT, CDR2 FQNNGV. The CDR3 DNA reads TGTGCCAGCAGCTGGCGGCGGAGGACGGCTAGCGGGTCCTACGAGCAGTACTTC. This encodes CASSWRRRTASGSYEQYF.

The chain recombines TRBV12-3 or TRBV12-4 with TRBJ1-2; D is perhaps TRBD1 (6 bases). This CDR3 spans 14 amino acids. The V gene lost 1 base and the J gene lost 8 bases, with 14 bases spanning the gap. In DNA form, the CDR3 reads TGTGCCAGCAGTTTAGGGGGGCGCATAAAAGGCTACACCTTC. It translates to CASSLGGRIKGYTF.

This clonotype is a singleton in its sample. V and J are TRBV6-5 and TRBJ2-1, with TRBD2 identical over 8 bases. The CDR3 has 17 amino acids. V gave up 2 bases and J gave up 4 bases; unmatched junction bases: 10. CDR1 MNHEY and CDR2 SVGAGI come from the germline V gene. The CDR3 DNA reads TGTGCCAGCAGTTACAGTGGGCGGGGGGCCCTGTACAATGAGCAGTTCTTC. It codes for CASSYSGRGALYNEQFF.

This clonotype qualifies as medium-sized. The chain combines TRBV12-3 or TRBV12-4 with TRBJ2-7; a possible D gene is TRBD1 (6 bases). V gave up 8 bases and J gave up 3 bases, with 17 bases separating them. The CDR3 sequence is 14 residues long. The CDR3 loop reads CASATGQKRYEQYF. Written as DNA, the CDR3 is TGTGCCAGCGCCACCGGACAGAAACGCTACGAGCAGTACTTC.

V and J are TRBV6-6 and TRBJ2-7; TRBD1 might be the D (6 bases). V lost 6 bases and J 5 bases, leaving 17 bases between the germline ends. CDR1 MNHNY and CDR2 SVGAGI come from the germline V gene (reference sequence). This CDR3 is 14 amino acids long. The CDR3 is CASSNQGFSHEQYF. CDR3 DNA: TGTGCCAGCAGCAACCAGGGGTTTTCCCACGAGCAGTACTTC.

This clonotype has just one count. J is TRBJ1-3 and V is TRBV20-1; 8 nucleotides line up with TRBD1. From germline, CDR1 is DFQATT and CDR2 SNEGSKA (reference sequence). The CDR3 extends over 14 amino acids. The V and J ends lost 0 bases and 2 bases, in that order; junction bases with no gene match: 0. In DNA, the CDR3 is TGCAGTGCTAGAGAGACAGGGGCTGGAAACACCATATATTTT. It codes for CSARETGAGNTIYF.

The V gene is TRBV7-9, the J gene TRBJ1-2; 8 bases fit TRBD1. The CDR3 covers 15 residues. With 3 bases clipped from V and 4 bases from J, the junction kept 7 bases outside the gene matches. Germline CDR1 is SEHNR and CDR2 is FQNEAQ (reference sequence). The CDR3 reads CASSLRQGPLYGYTF. As DNA, the CDR3 is TGTGCCAGCAGCTTGAGACAGGGGCCCCTCTATGGCTACACCTTC. The variable domain in full, completed from reference TRBV7-9 and TRBJ1-2, reads DTGVSQNPRHKITKRGQNVTFRCDPISEHNRLYWYRQTLGQGPEFLTYFQNEAQLEKSRLLSDRFSAERPKGSFSTLEIQRTEQGDSAMYLCASSLRQGPLYGYTFGSGTRLTVV.

In this sample, this clonotype turned up a few times. The chain combines TRBV24-1 with TRBJ2-3; D uncertain. Germline loops: CDR1 KGHDR, CDR2 SFDVKD. V lost 6 bases and J 6 bases, leaving 12 bases between the germline ends. CDR3 length: 13 amino acids. CDR3 protein: CATSSPFGDTQYF. CDR3 in DNA: TGTGCCACCAGTTCTCCCTTCGGGGATACGCAGTATTTT.

The genes are TRBV15 and TRBJ2-2, with D perhaps TRBD2 (7 bases). V gave up 0 bases and J gave up 17 bases, with 25 bases separating them. The CDR3 consists of 16 residues. CDR1 is LNHNV and CDR2 is YYDKDF in the germline V gene (reference sequence). CDR3 sequence reads: CATSRDLAIRAGGLFF. Written as DNA, the CDR3 is TGTGCCACCAGCAGAGATCTAGCTATTCGCGCCGGGGGGCTTTTTTTT.

The rearrangement links TRBV6-6 to TRBJ1-5; possibly TRBD1 for D (6 bases). CDR1 is MNHNY, CDR2 SVGAGI, per germline (reference sequence). This CDR3 spans 16 amino acids. The V and J ends lost 6 bases and 4 bases respectively, with 19 bases between them. The CDR3: CASSSRRGLGNQPQHF. The CDR3 DNA follows: TGTGCCAGCAGCTCTCGGCGGGGGCTTGGAAATCAGCCCCAGCATTTT.

J is TRBJ1-1 and V is TRBV6-6; 7 bases are shared with TRBD1. Per germline, CDR1 MNHNY and CDR2 SVGAGI (reference sequence). The J segment lost 0 bases and the V segment lost 0 bases, leaving 1 base of the junction unmatched. The CDR3 contains 15 residues. This chain's CDR3 is CASSYSGQMNTEAFF. The CDR3 DNA sequence: TGTGCCAGCAGTTACTCGGGACAGATGAACACTGAAGCTTTCTTT.

This clonotype was recorded only once. The chain couples TRBV24-1 to TRBJ2-5; TRBD1 aligns across 10 bases. The CDR3 length is 15 residues. After removal of 3 bases from V and 5 bases from J, the junction contained 5 bases not matched to a gene. The germline CDR1 and CDR2 sequences are KGHDR and SFDVKD. CDR3: CATSDGTGVGETQYF. In DNA form, the CDR3 reads TGTGCCACCAGTGATGGGACAGGGGTCGGGGAGACCCAGTACTTC.

The chain joins TRBV6-1 to TRBJ1-5; D unresolved. The CDR3 is 16 amino acids. Germline V CDR1 and CDR2: MNHNS, SASEGT. Trimming shortened V by 4 bases and J by 3 bases, and 16 bases separated the two germline ends. This CDR3 is CASSVRQELFNQPQHF. CDR3 sequence (DNA): TGTGCCAGCAGTGTTCGACAAGAATTATTCAATCAGCCCCAGCATTTT.

V is TRBV5-1 and J is TRBJ2-7, with D possibly being TRBD1 (5 bases). Trimming removed 0 bases at V and 3 bases at J, with 10 bases between. The CDR3 extends over 14 amino acids. Germline V gene sequence: CDR1 SGHRS, CDR2 YFSETQ. The CDR3 region has the DNA TGCGCCAGCAGCTTGGCCGCCAGGGACTACGAGCAGTACTTC. Its translation is CASSLAARDYEQYF.

By share of the sample, this clonotype is medium-sized (0.01 to 0.1%). The genes are TRBV12-3 or TRBV12-4 and TRBJ2-6; 7 bases match TRBD1. V lost 4 bases to trimming and J lost 2 bases; unmatched junction nucleotides: 2. CDR3 length equals 15 residues. This CDR3 is CASSYRGAGANVLTF. Written as DNA, the CDR3 is TGTGCCAGCAGTTACAGGGGTGCTGGGGCCAACGTCCTGACTTTC.

DNA for the CDR3: TGTGCCAGCAGCCGACGTAGGACTAGCGTCAACACCGGGGAGCTGTTTTTT. Its translation is CASSRRRTSVNTGELFF. J is TRBJ2-2 and V is TRBV12-3 or TRBV12-4, with 9 nucleotides matching TRBD2. Trimming took 6 bases from V and 2 from J; bases not matched to a gene: 10. CDR3 length: 17 residues.

This clonotype was seen more than once but under ten times. The rearrangement joins TRBV24-1 to TRBJ2-4; 10 bases line up with TRBD1. Germline V CDR1 and CDR2: KGHDR, SFDVKD. The V and J ends lost 2 bases and 6 bases, in that order; junction bases with no gene match: 6. This CDR3 region has 16 residues. This CDR3 reads CATSDSRTGGLNIQYF. The CDR3 coding sequence is TGTGCCACCAGTGATTCCCGGACAGGGGGATTAAACATTCAGTACTTC.

This clonotype was seen only once. V gene TRBV7-2 combines with J gene TRBJ2-1; D tentatively reads TRBD1 or TRBD2 (5 bases each). Germline CDR1 is SGHTA and CDR2 is FQGNSA. The CDR3 has 14 amino acids. V was cut by 5 bases and J by 1 base, with 9 bases left in between. The CDR3, as DNA: TGTGCCAGCAGCCCTTGGGGGTCCTACAATGAGCAGTTCTTC. Protein sequence: CASSPWGSYNEQFF.

The CDR3 spells CASSQLTIESSYNEQFF. The CDR3 nucleotides are TGTGCCAGCAGCCAATTAACAATTGAAAGCTCCTACAATGAGCAGTTCTTC. The chain is built from TRBV14 and TRBJ2-1; no clear D gene. CDR1 is SGHDN, CDR2 FVKESK, per germline. The CDR3 is 17 residues long. Trimming left V 2 bases short and J 0 bases short, with 14 bases between.